This TCR beta chain originates from a study of CD8 T cells in Susac syndrome. Background on the study: Sequenced Susac syndrome patients included more than five with clinically active disease and about eight in remission. Patients with Susac syndrome had blood drawn and were at that point therapy-naive, on corticosteroids, or on intravenous immunoglobulin alone.

CDR1 is SGHAT and CDR2 is FQNNGV in the germline V gene. V lost 3 bases to trimming and J lost 0 bases, with 3 bases between them. CDR3 length equals 14 residues. CD8+ and CD4+ T cells from blood underwent TCR beta sequencing, which was carried out in a high-throughput format. The authors reverse transcribed about 0.5 to 1 ug RNA with random hexamers. TCRdb processed the immunoSEQ multiplex PCR reads anew with MiXCR; each CDR3 protein has one entry. The sample records more than 200,000 distinct CDR3 sequences, less than 95% being singletons. The sample was CD4+ T cells from PBMCs. V usage is TRBV11-2 and J usage is TRBJ2-6; no clear D. The receptor was isolated from a human donor with Susac syndrome. DNA of the CDR3: TGTGCCAGCAGCTTTGCCTCTGGGGCCAACGTCCTGACTTTC. Translation: CASSFASGANVLTF.